This TCR beta chain appears in the sequencing data of a study of cytomegalovirus exposure and HLA in healthy donors. Study-level background: Unique TCR beta sequences numbering 120 million or so came from 190 million or so T cells in an earlier analysis. Study results and caveats: A later analysis found that most CMV-associated TCR beta chains appeared HLA-restricted. Earlier analysis looked at TCR beta V segments, and most were productive about 90% or about 30% of the time.

The germline CDR1 and CDR2 sequences are SEHNR and FQNEAQ (reference sequence). Trimming removed 3 bases from V and 6 bases from J, with 18 bases in between. The CDR3 is made up of 15 amino acids. Remarks on this clone: Its specificity is not known.

PCR was performed using 60 Vbeta and 13 Jbeta primers. Data came from immunoSEQ multiplex PCR; TCRdb stores just in-frame clones and leaves some out. The sample has some 62,000 clones; more than 70% are singletons. The receptor comes from a young man in good health and CMV-seronegative. Sequenced sample: PBMCs. The genes are TRBV7-9 and TRBJ2-7; tentatively, D is TRBD1 (5 bases). The CDR3 protein is CASSLAQGLKGEQYF. The CDR3 DNA reads TGTGCCAGCAGCTTGGCCCAGGGTCTCAAGGGCGAGCAGTACTTC. The variable domain in full, completed from reference TRBV7-9 and TRBJ2-7, reads DTGVSQNPRHKITKRGQNVTFRCDPISEHNRLYWYRQTLGQGPEFLTYFQNEAQLEKSRLLSDRFSAERPKGSFSTLEIQRTEQGDSAMYLCASSLAQGLKGEQYFGPGTRLTVT.